This T cell receptor (beta chain) derives from a study of shared clonotypes between healthy human individuals. Overall study findings and caveats: Despite large depth, sorted-subset datasets appeared incompletely sequenced.

With 6 bases clipped from V and 5 bases from J, the junction kept 9 bases outside the gene matches. The CDR3 is 15 amino acids. Per the germline V gene, CDR1 is SNHLY and CDR2 is FYNNEI. This table comes from immunoSEQ multiplex PCR, and its TCRdb copy is limited to in-frame clones, with some not included. The sample records 700,000 to 950,000 clones, 90% to 97% being singletons. Remarks on this clone: Its antigen is not identified.

The naive CD8 fraction comprised CD45RO-negative cells positively selected for CCR7 and excluded terminally differentiated effector memory CD45RA+ cells. Adult donors, all healthy and HIV-negative, had no recent acute infections or vaccinations. Caucasian adults residing in Nashville, Tennessee made up all the donors. This sequence was found in a man aged 30 to 39 in good health. The chain links TRBV2 to TRBJ2-5; TRBD2 matches at 10 bases. The sequencing input was naive CD8+ T cells sorted from blood. The CDR3 spells CASSAGTSGAETQYF. In DNA, the CDR3 is TGTGCCAGCAGCGCTGGTACTAGCGGGGCGGAGACCCAGTACTTC. Complete variable domain (other parts from reference TRBV2 and TRBJ2-5): EPEVTQTPSHQVTQMGQEVILRCVPISNHLYFYWYRQILGQKVEFLVSFYNNEISEKSEIFDDQFSVERPDGSNFTLKIRSTKLEDSAMYFCASSAGTSGAETQYFGPGTRLLVL.